This T cell receptor (beta chain) is from a study of T cell responses to AZD1222 COVID-19 vaccine. Study-level information: It was second doses at about 4 or about 12 weeks that were pooled.

A remark on this clone: Its antigen is as yet unknown.

Study results and limitations: Baseline seropositives among AZD1222 recipients totaled only five to seven. Vaccination with two AZD1222 doses was followed by a rise in Spike-specific TCR breadth and depth. Without day 14 samples, only post-peak T cell repertoires were studied.

V shed 4 bases, J shed 5 bases, and the junction held 8 bases outside the gene matches. The CDR3 length is 15 residues. CDR1 MNHEY and CDR2 SVGAGI come from the germline V gene. Libraries were prepared by immunoSEQ multiplex PCR; TCRdb keeps only in-frame clonotypes and omits some of them. The sample includes fewer than 30,000 clones, roughly 92% of them seen just once. The rearrangement links TRBV6-5 to TRBJ2-3, with 8 positions matching TRBD2. This sequence was found in an adult in good health. The sample consisted of peripheral blood, taken on day 0 of AZD1222 vaccination. CDR3 sequence reads: CASSSAGGAVDTQYF. DNA of the CDR3: TGTGCCAGCAGTTCCGCCGGGGGGGCGGTAGATACGCAGTATTTT.